This T cell receptor beta chain emerged from a study of T cell responses to AZD1222 COVID-19 vaccine. Study-wide results and limits: At baseline, just a handful of AZD1222 recipients tested seropositive. Mapped onto spike, vaccine-associated CD4 TCRs spanned it and were dominant at 160-218 and 743-854. Donors were mostly white British, more females; clonal diversity possibly underestimated.

Trimming took off 2 bases at V and 7 bases at J, with 5 bases between the two ends. The CDR3 covers 11 residues. CDR1 MRHNA and CDR2 SNTAGT come from the germline V gene. Of note for this clone: Its antigen remains unidentified.

The data were produced by immunoSEQ multiplex PCR, yet TCRdb's version contains in-frame clones alone and is incomplete. This table has fewer than 85,000 clones, roughly 84% appearing once. The sample was peripheral blood, taken 28 days after the second AZD1222 dose. The sequence was collected from an adult who received the AZD1222 COVID-19 vaccine. V and J are TRBV6-4 and TRBJ1-2; no definite D call. In DNA, the CDR3 is TGTGCCAGCAGTGACGGGATTGGCTACACCTTC. Translation gives CASSDGIGYTF.